This T cell receptor beta chain was retrieved from a study of blood T cells in healthy people across ages. This clonotype showed up many times. Sample-barcoded 5' priming and a J-beta primer mix drove a second PCR of about 7 to 11 cycles. From each sample, at least 2.5 million paired-end reads containing CDR3 were obtained. TCRdb re-called the 5' RACE reads through MiXCR, storing one row per CDR3 protein. The sample carries some 890,000 distinct CDR3 sequences, about 29% recorded once. Looked up from germline, CDR1 is SGDLS and CDR2 is YYNGEE. The CDR3 consists of 14 residues. V lost 8 bases to trimming and J lost 3 bases; unmatched junction nucleotides: 8. A further study also used this sample, focusing on T cells of mothers and their children.

This rearrangement joins TRBV9 to TRBJ2-5; 9 positions agree with TRBD1. The sample was blood. This clonotype was sampled from a woman aged 40 to 50 in good health. As DNA, the CDR3 is TGTGCCAGGCTCCATAGGACAGGGGAAGAGACCCAGTACTTC. Its translation is CARLHRTGEETQYF.